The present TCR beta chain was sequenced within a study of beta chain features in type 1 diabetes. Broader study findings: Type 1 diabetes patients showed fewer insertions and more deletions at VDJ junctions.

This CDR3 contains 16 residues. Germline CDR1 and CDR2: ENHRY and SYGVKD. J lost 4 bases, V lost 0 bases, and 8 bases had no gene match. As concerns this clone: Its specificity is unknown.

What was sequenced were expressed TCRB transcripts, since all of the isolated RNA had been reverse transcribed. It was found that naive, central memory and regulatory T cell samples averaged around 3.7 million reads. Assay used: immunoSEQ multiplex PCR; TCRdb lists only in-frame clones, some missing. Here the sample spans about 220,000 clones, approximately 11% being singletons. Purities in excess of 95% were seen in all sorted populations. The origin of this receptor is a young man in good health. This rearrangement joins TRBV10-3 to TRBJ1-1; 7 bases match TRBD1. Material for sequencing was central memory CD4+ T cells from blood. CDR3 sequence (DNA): TGTGCCATCAGTGAGTCGACAGGGTGGATAGGCACTGAAGCTTTCTTT. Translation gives CAISESTGWIGTEAFF.